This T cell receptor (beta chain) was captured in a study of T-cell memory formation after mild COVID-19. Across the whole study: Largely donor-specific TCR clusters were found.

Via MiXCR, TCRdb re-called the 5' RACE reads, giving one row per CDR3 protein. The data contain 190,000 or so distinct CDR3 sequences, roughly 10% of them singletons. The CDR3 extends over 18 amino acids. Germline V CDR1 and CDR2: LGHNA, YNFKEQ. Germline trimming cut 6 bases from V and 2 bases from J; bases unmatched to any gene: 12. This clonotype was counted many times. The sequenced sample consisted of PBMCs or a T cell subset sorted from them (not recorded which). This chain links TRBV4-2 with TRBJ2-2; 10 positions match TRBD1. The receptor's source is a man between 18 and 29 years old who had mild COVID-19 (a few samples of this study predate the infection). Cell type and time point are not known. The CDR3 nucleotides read TGTGCCAGCAGTAGACAGGGGGCTCAGTTGGGAAACACCGGGGAGCTGTTTTTT. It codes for CASSRQGAQLGNTGELFF.